Below are 30 T cell receptor beta chains sequenced from a single sample in a study of blood T cell repertoires in COVID-19. Using immunoSEQ multiplex PCR, the repertoire was profiled, and TCRdb retains in-frame clones only, with some absent. The data show roughly 220,000 clones, under 90% seen once. Sequencing used peripheral blood. The receptors were sampled from a woman in her sixties who had recovered from COVID-19.

The chain recombines TRBV2 with TRBJ2-2, with 10 nucleotides matching TRBD2. Germline loops: CDR1 SNHLY, CDR2 FYNNEI. V gave up 7 bases and J gave up 4 bases; unmatched junction bases: 3. The CDR3 runs 14 residues. The CDR3 spells CASIKRGGTGELFF. CDR3 DNA: TGTGCCAGCATCAAGCGGGGGGGCACCGGGGAGCTGTTTTTT.

As to this clone: Other nucleotide sequences from this sample produce the same CDR3. The V and J genes are TRBV5-1 and TRBJ1-4; a weak D match, TRBD1 (6 bases). V was pared by 5 bases and J by 2 bases, with 10 bases between. This CDR3 is built from 14 residues. Looked up from germline, CDR1 is SGHRS and CDR2 is YFSETQ. The CDR3 is CASSPGGTNEKLFF. The CDR3 nucleotides are TGCGCCAGCAGTCCGGGGGGCACTAATGAAAAACTGTTTTTT.

V and J are TRBV5-6 and TRBJ2-7; 11 bases agree with TRBD2. The trim removed 4 bases at V and 3 bases at J, leaving 3 bases unmatched. There are 14 residues in the CDR3. CDR1 is SGHDT and CDR2 is YYEEEE in the germline V gene. As DNA, the CDR3 is TGTGCCAGCAGCCCGGGACTAGCGGTCTACGAGCAGTACTTC. This sequence encodes CASSPGLAVYEQYF.

This rearrangement joins TRBV30 to TRBJ2-5, with TRBD1 matching over 9 bases. CDR3 length: 14 residues. Trimming removed 1 base from V and 9 bases from J; junction bases left unmatched: 9. The germline V gene has CDR1 GTSNPN and CDR2 SVGIG (reference sequence). The CDR3 DNA reads as TGTGCCTGGAGTGCCTGGGACAGGGAAAAGGCCCAGTACTTC. Translated, it gives CAWSAWDREKAQYF.

On this clone: An end of the junction does not agree with germline; a read error may underlie this. This chain joins TRBV2 and TRBJ1-2; possible D gene TRBD1, 5 bases. The CDR3 is 12 residues long. Germline lookup yields CDR1 SNHLY and CDR2 FYNNEI. The CDR3 DNA sequence: TGTGCCCGCAGGGCGGGGGACTATGGCTACACCTTC. Its translation is CARRAGDYGYTF.

The chain couples TRBV19 to TRBJ1-2; the D is unclear. The germline V gene has CDR1 LNHDA and CDR2 SQIVND (reference sequence). With 6 bases removed from V and 3 bases from J, the gap between germline ends came to 17 bases. CDR3 length: 15 residues. The chain's CDR3 is CASSPVWGGDYGYTF. CDR3 nucleotides: TGTGCCAGTAGCCCCGTTTGGGGAGGCGACTATGGCTACACCTTC.

The chain has TRBV27 and TRBJ1-5, with D unclear. The germline CDR1 and CDR2 sequences are MNHEY and SMNVEV (reference sequence). V was clipped by 3 bases and J by 1 base, with 10 bases between them. The length of the CDR3 is 15 residues. The DNA of the CDR3 is TGTGCCAGCAGTTTGGATCACGGGAGCAATCAGCCCCAGCATTTT. It specifies CASSLDHGSNQPQHF.

This chain joins TRBV7-2 and TRBJ2-2, with 7 bases aligning to TRBD1. This CDR3 comprises 15 residues. Per the germline V gene, CDR1 is SGHTA and CDR2 is FQGNSA. J was trimmed by 2 bases and V by 5 bases; bases with no gene match: 5. CDR3 sequence: CASSLGQPNTGELFF. CDR3 coding DNA: TGTGCCAGCAGCCTGGGACAGCCCAACACCGGGGAGCTGTTTTTT.

CDR3 bases: TGTGCCAGCAGTTTATCCGGGACAGGCTACAATGAGCAGTTCTTC. It translates to CASSLSGTGYNEQFF. The rearrangement links TRBV27 to TRBJ2-1; TRBD1 agrees at 8 bases. CDR1 and CDR2 from the germline V gene are MNHEY and SMNVEV (reference sequence). The V segment lost 0 bases and the J segment 3 bases; nucleotides outside the gene matches: 1. The CDR3 extends over 15 amino acids.

This chain links TRBV6-2 or TRBV6-3 with TRBJ2-3, with D possibly being TRBD2 (6 bases). V lost 2 bases and J lost 9, with 12 bases in between. CDR1 is MNHEY and CDR2 is SVGEGT in the germline V gene. This CDR3 comprises 13 residues. The CDR3 reads CASSYVAEGTQYF. For the CDR3, the DNA is TGTGCCAGCAGTTACGTGGCGGAGGGAACGCAGTATTTT.

This clone came up once. V is TRBV7-3 and J is TRBJ1-1; 8 nucleotides match TRBD1. In germline, CDR1 is SGHTA, CDR2 FQGTGA. CDR3 length equals 15 residues. The ends lost 5 bases at V and 5 bases at J; junction bases unmatched: 10. The CDR3 bases are TGTGCCAGCAGCCTACAGGGGGAGGGCCGGACTGAAGCTTTCTTT. The encoded protein is CASSLQGEGRTEAFF.

CDR3 nucleotide sequence: TGTGCCAGCAGCCAAGATTGGGGCAGACCTTCGAACACCGGGGAGCTGTTTTTT. Encoded protein: CASSQDWGRPSNTGELFF. The V call is TRBV3-1 (or the pseudogene TRBV3-2), the J call TRBJ2-2; TRBD1 is a possible D gene (5 bases). This CDR3 has 18 residues. The V end lost 0 bases, the J end lost 0 bases, and 14 bases lay between the germline ends. Germline V gives CDR1 LGHDT, CDR2 YNNKEL (reference sequence).

The chain employs TRBV7-8 and TRBJ2-2, with D possibly TRBD1 on 5 matching bases. The CDR3 has 14 amino acids. In germline, CDR1 is SGHVS, CDR2 FQNEAQ. V lost 5 bases and J lost 1, with 8 bases in between. This chain's CDR3 is CASSKTGNTGELFF. Here the CDR3 DNA reads TGTGCCAGCAGCAAAACAGGGAACACCGGGGAGCTGTTTTTT.

This clone was picked up a small number of times. V gene TRBV5-1 combines with J gene TRBJ1-2; 7 bases align to TRBD1. Germline loops: CDR1 SGHRS, CDR2 YFSETQ. This CDR3 region has 14 residues. V was pared by 4 bases and J by 7 bases, with 10 bases of the junction left unmatched. Written as DNA, the CDR3 is TGCGCCAGCAGCCCCCAACAGGGGAGCGGTGGCTACACCTTC. Translated, it gives CASSPQQGSGGYTF.

The chain recombines TRBV18 with TRBJ1-4; possible D gene TRBD1, 5 bases. The germline V gene encodes CDR1 KGHSH and CDR2 LQKENI. The CDR3 has 16 residues. Between the trimmed V and J ends, which lost 0 bases and 0 bases, there was a span of 8 bases. The DNA for the CDR3 is TGTGCCAGCTCACCACCAGACAGAGCAACTAATGAAAAACTGTTTTTT. Translated: CASSPPDRATNEKLFF.

This chain joins TRBV3-1 (or the pseudogene TRBV3-2) and TRBJ2-5; TRBD2 might be the D (5 bases). The CDR3 sequence is 16 residues long. Germline CDR1 is LGHDT and CDR2 is YNNKEL (reference sequence). V dropped 3 bases and J dropped 6 bases, with 20 bases sitting between them. The CDR3 sequence is CASSHVPGTPGKTQYF. The CDR3 DNA sequence: TGTGCCAGCAGCCATGTACCGGGAACGCCGGGGAAGACCCAGTACTTC.

The chain combines TRBV5-1 with TRBJ2-1; TRBD1 matches at 10 bases. Germline CDR1 reads SGHRS; CDR2 reads YFSETQ. This CDR3 spans 14 amino acids. The trim removed 5 bases at V and 5 bases at J, leaving 4 bases unmatched. The CDR3 loop is CASRIGTGDNEQFF. CDR3 sequence (DNA): TGCGCCAGCAGGATCGGGACAGGGGACAATGAGCAGTTCTTC.

The genes are TRBV6-6 and TRBJ1-5, with D perhaps TRBD1 (5 bases). CDR1 MNHNY and CDR2 SVGAGI come from the germline V gene (reference sequence). CDR3 size: 15 residues. Between the trimmed V and J ends, which lost 5 bases and 2 bases, there was a span of 13 bases. CDR3 region: CASSAGPQGNQPQHF. CDR3 sequence (DNA): TGTGCCAGCAGTGCAGGGCCTCAAGGCAATCAGCCCCAGCATTTT.

This clone was detected only a few times. The V call is TRBV11-2, the J call TRBJ1-5; tentative D call: TRBD1 (5 bases). V dropped 5 bases and J dropped 6 bases, with 17 bases sitting between them. The CDR3 loop spans 15 amino acids. CDR1 SGHAT and CDR2 FQNNGV come from the germline V gene. CDR3 sequence reads: CASSRGGGRSQPQHF. In DNA form, the CDR3 reads TGTGCCAGCAGCCGCGGGGGGGGAAGGAGTCAGCCCCAGCATTTT.

The V call is TRBV15, the J call TRBJ2-7; a weak D match, TRBD1 (6 bases). The V and J ends lost 6 bases and 2 bases respectively, with 17 bases between them. This CDR3 has 15 amino acids. Germline loops: CDR1 LNHNV, CDR2 YYDKDF (reference sequence). As DNA, the CDR3 is TGTGCCACCAGAGAATACGGGACAACGACCTACGAGCAGTACTTC. Translated, it gives CATREYGTTTYEQYF.

This clone showed up just once. The V and J genes are TRBV7-8 and TRBJ2-5; 9 positions match TRBD2. CDR1 and CDR2 from the germline V gene are SGHVS and FQNEAQ. The CDR3 loop spans 13 amino acids. V was clipped by 8 bases and J by 0 bases; unmatched bases: 1. The CDR3 region is CASRGGDQETQYF. The DNA for the CDR3 is TGTGCCAGCCGCGGGGGGGACCAAGAGACCCAGTACTTC.

This sequence joins TRBV11-1 and TRBJ2-2; 10 bases are a match to TRBD2. Germline V lookup: CDR1 SGHAT, CDR2 FQDESV (reference sequence). The V and J ends lost 1 base and 5 bases, in that order; junction bases with no gene match: 4. The CDR3 contains 16 residues. This chain's CDR3 is CASSLGLAGVTGELFF. CDR3 coding DNA: TGTGCCAGCAGCTTAGGGCTAGCGGGGGTGACCGGGGAGCTGTTTTTT.

This clone occurred once. This chain joins TRBV9 and TRBJ1-2; a weak D match, TRBD1 (6 bases). This CDR3 region has 12 residues. V was shortened by 4 bases and J by 6 bases, with 10 bases between the two germline ends. CDR1 is SGDLS, CDR2 YYNGEE, per germline. The CDR3 here is CASSRDTHGYTF. Written as DNA, the CDR3 is TGTGCCAGCAGCCGGGACACACATGGCTACACCTTC.

This chain connects TRBV4-1 to TRBJ2-6, with a possible D match to TRBD2 (5 bases). Trimming removed 3 bases from V and 2 bases from J, with 8 bases in between. In germline, CDR1 is MGHRA, CDR2 YSYEKL. The CDR3 extends over 15 amino acids. The CDR3 region is CASSQTGTGANVLTF. The CDR3 DNA reads TGCGCCAGCAGCCAGACGGGGACTGGGGCCAACGTCCTGACTTTC.

This chain uses TRBV7-6 with TRBJ1-6; D is unresolved. The V and J ends lost 5 bases and 6 bases respectively, with 8 bases between them. CDR3 length: 13 residues. Looked up from germline, CDR1 is SGHVS and CDR2 is FNYEAQ. CDR3 nucleotides: TGTGCCAGCAGCCTAATCATTAATTCACCCCTCCACTTT. Amino acid sequence: CASSLIINSPLHF.

The chain combines TRBV4-3 with TRBJ1-6; D may be TRBD1 (5 bases). Deletions cut 4 bases from V and 5 bases from J, with 15 bases between. The germline V gene has CDR1 LGHNA and CDR2 YSLEER. This CDR3 spans 16 amino acids. This chain's CDR3 is CASSPNTDRNNSPLHF. CDR3 nucleotides: TGCGCCAGCAGCCCAAATACCGACAGAAATAATTCACCCCTCCACTTT.

This CDR3 is CASSPGRVAGGFITGELFF. For the CDR3, the DNA is TGTGCCAGCAGCCCTGGTCGGGTGGCGGGGGGCTTCATCACCGGGGAGCTGTTTTTT. This chain joins TRBV14 and TRBJ2-2, with 8 bases matching TRBD2. Per germline, CDR1 SGHDN and CDR2 FVKESK. The V and J ends lost 4 bases and 4 bases, in that order; junction bases with no gene match: 17. CDR3 size: 19 residues.

The genes are TRBV14 and TRBJ1-2, with D perhaps TRBD1 (5 bases). This CDR3 has 15 amino acids. Germline CDR1 is SGHDN and CDR2 is FVKESK. V lost 4 bases to trimming and J lost 5 bases, with 17 bases between them. Written as DNA, the CDR3 is TGTGCCAGCAGCCCAGGGAAGGGGATGCAATATGGCTACACCTTC. Protein product: CASSPGKGMQYGYTF. Filled out from reference TRBV14 and TRBJ1-2, the complete variable domain reads EAGVTQFPSHSVIEKGQTVTLRCDPISGHDNLYWYRRVMGKEIKFLLHFVKESKQDESGMPNNRFLAERTGGTYSTLKVQPAELEDSGVYFCASSPGKGMQYGYTFGSGTRLTVV.

The chain joins TRBV7-2 to TRBJ1-5, with 8 positions matching TRBD1. Germline V lookup: CDR1 SGHTA, CDR2 FQGNSA. The junction had 5 bases not matched to a gene; V was cut back by 4 bases and J by 6 bases. This CDR3 contains 14 residues. The CDR3 nucleotides are TGTGCCAGCAGCTCCAGGGGGCGGGGTCAGCCCCAGCATTTT. Translation gives CASSSRGRGQPQHF.

This clone was detected once. V and J are TRBV5-8 and TRBJ1-5; tentatively, D is TRBD1 (5 bases). V lost 5 bases and J lost 7, with 10 bases in between. The CDR3 runs 12 residues. Germline assignment: CDR1 SGHTS and CDR2 YDEGEE. The CDR3 DNA follows: TGTGCCAGCAGACCAGGGCTCCAGCCCCAGCATTTT. Its protein product is CASRPGLQPQHF. Together with reference TRBV5-8 and TRBJ1-5, the CDR3 gives the full variable domain: EAGVTQSPTHLIKTRGQQATLRCSPISGHTSVYWYQQALGLGLQFLLWYDEGEERNRGNFPPRFSGRQFPNYSSELNVNALELEDSALYLCASRPGLQPQHFGDGTRLSIL.